Sequencing of this TCR beta chain was carried out in a study of blood T cells in healthy people across ages. The CDR3 consists of 13 residues. Germline V gives CDR1 LGHNA, CDR2 YSLEER. V lost 0 bases to trimming and J lost 7 bases, with 9 bases between them. Combining a sample-barcoded 5' primer with a J-beta primer mix, a second PCR ran for roughly 6 to 12 cycles. TCRdb fed the 5' RACE reads into MiXCR, producing one record per CDR3 protein. The table shows over a million distinct CDR3 sequences, with roughly 64% occurring only once. The rearrangement links TRBV4-3 to TRBJ2-5; unclear D gene. Sequencing was carried out using blood. This TCR was recovered from a man younger than 35 in good health. CDR3 DNA sequence: TGCGCCAGCAGCCAAGATCTTAAAGGGACCCAGTACTTC. Protein sequence: CASSQDLKGTQYF.